Shown below are 9 T cell receptor beta chains from a single sample sequenced in a study of blood T cell repertoires in COVID-19. The assay was immunoSEQ multiplex PCR, and TCRdb's table has in-frame clones only and misses some. The table lists roughly 100,000 clones, approximately 80% of them singletons. Sample: peripheral blood. These TCRs come from a man aged 55 to 70 with active or convalescent COVID-19.

This sequence joins TRBV6-5 and TRBJ2-2, with 9 bases lining up with TRBD1. This CDR3 contains 15 residues. Germline CDR1 reads MNHEY; CDR2 reads SVGAGI. V lost 6 bases, J lost 6 bases, and 8 bases stayed unmatched. CDR3 sequence (DNA): TGTGCCAGCAGATGGGACAGGGAAAGGGCCGGGGAGCTGTTTTTT. Amino acids: CASRWDRERAGELFF.

V gene TRBV4-3 combines with J gene TRBJ2-1; 12 bases match TRBD2. CDR1 and CDR2 from the germline V gene are LGHNA and YSLEER. J was trimmed by 5 bases and V by 1 base; bases with no gene match: 15. The CDR3 is 20 residues long. The CDR3 bases are TGCGCCAGCAGCCAAGCCTCCGGACTAGCGGGGAGGGAAGGGGACAATGAGCAGTTCTTC. This gives the protein CASSQASGLAGREGDNEQFF.

The chain employs TRBV5-1 and TRBJ2-7, with TRBD1 matching 7 bases. In germline, CDR1 is SGHRS, CDR2 YFSETQ. Trimming at V came to 4 bases and at J to 5 bases, leaving 15 bases not matched to a gene. There are 16 residues in the CDR3. This chain's CDR3 is CASSPTLASGGNEQYF. The CDR3, as DNA: TGCGCCAGCAGCCCCACCCTCGCGTCAGGGGGTAACGAGCAGTACTTC.

This chain connects TRBV19 to TRBJ2-2; 12 bases are shared with TRBD2. Germline values: CDR1 LNHDA, CDR2 SQIVND (reference sequence). CDR3 length: 15 residues. The V and J ends lost 4 bases and 8 bases, in that order; junction bases with no gene match: 5. CDR3 protein: CASSTLAGGSGELFF. CDR3 bases: TGTGCCAGTAGTACACTAGCGGGAGGTTCGGGGGAGCTGTTTTTT. Drawing the rest from reference TRBV19 and TRBJ2-2, the complete variable domain is DGGITQSPKYLFRKEGQNVTLSCEQNLNHDAMYWYRQDPGQGLRLIYYSQIVNDFQKGDIAEGYSVSREKKESFPLTVTSAQKNPTAFYLCASSTLAGGSGELFFGEGSRLTVL.

This clone appeared a few times. The chain combines TRBV5-6 with TRBJ2-5; D gene unclear. V lost 2 bases to trimming and J lost 4 bases, with 9 bases between them. The CDR3 runs 13 residues. Germline loops: CDR1 SGHDT, CDR2 YYEEEE. The CDR3 coding sequence is TGTGCCAGCAGCTTCGCGAGGAGAGAGACCCAGTACTTC. It is translated as CASSFARRETQYF.

This clone is medium-sized within its sample. The chain links TRBV6-5 to TRBJ2-7; TRBD1 is a possible D gene (6 bases). With 7 bases removed from V and 3 bases from J, the gap between germline ends came to 19 bases. Germline V gene lookup returns CDR1 MNHEY and CDR2 SVGAGI. The CDR3 extends over 15 amino acids. The CDR3 bases are TGTGCCAGCACCTCTCCAAGAACAGGGAGCTACGAGCAGTACTTC. It yields the protein CASTSPRTGSYEQYF.

This clone has a handful of counts. The rearrangement links TRBV6-5 to TRBJ2-1; no clear D gene. The germline V and J ends were trimmed by 6 bases and 0 bases, with 12 bases remaining between them. Germline CDR1 is MNHEY and CDR2 is SVGAGI. The CDR3 is made up of 15 amino acids. Here the CDR3 DNA reads TGTGCCAGCAGCCCCGTCCACAGCTCCTACAATGAGCAGTTCTTC. Translated: CASSPVHSSYNEQFF.

J is TRBJ2-1 and V is TRBV10-2; D is undetermined. The germline V gene has CDR1 WSHSY and CDR2 SAAADI. The CDR3 spans 13 residues. V was trimmed by 4 bases and J by 7 bases, leaving 11 bases between them. The CDR3 is CASSVQSGNEQFF. Written as DNA, the CDR3 is TGCGCCAGCAGTGTCCAGTCTGGTAATGAGCAGTTCTTC.

This clone was seen repeatedly, ten times or more. This rearrangement joins TRBV19 to TRBJ1-5; D unclear. This CDR3 has 15 residues. Deletions cut 4 bases from V and 2 bases from J, with 12 bases between. CDR1 LNHDA and CDR2 SQIVND come from the germline V gene (reference sequence). In DNA, the CDR3 is TGTGCCAGTAGTAAAGTCCAGAGCGGCAATCAGCCCCAGCATTTT. It codes for CASSKVQSGNQPQHF.